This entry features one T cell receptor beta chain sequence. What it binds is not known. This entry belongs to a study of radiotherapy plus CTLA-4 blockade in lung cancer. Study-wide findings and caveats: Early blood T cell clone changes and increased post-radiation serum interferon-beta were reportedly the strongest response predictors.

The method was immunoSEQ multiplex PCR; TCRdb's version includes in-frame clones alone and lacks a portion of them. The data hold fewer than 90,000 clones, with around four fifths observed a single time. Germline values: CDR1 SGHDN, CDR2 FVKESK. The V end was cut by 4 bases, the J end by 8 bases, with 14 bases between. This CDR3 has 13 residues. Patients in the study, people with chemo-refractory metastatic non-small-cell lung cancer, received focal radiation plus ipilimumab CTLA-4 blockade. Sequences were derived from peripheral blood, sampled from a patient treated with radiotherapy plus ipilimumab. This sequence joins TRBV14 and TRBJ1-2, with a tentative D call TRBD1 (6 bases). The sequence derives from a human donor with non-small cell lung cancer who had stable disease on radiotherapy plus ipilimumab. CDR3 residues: CASSRDRMRGYTF. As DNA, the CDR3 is TGTGCCAGCAGCCGAGACAGGATGCGGGGCTACACCTTC.